The 9 T cell receptor beta chains below were found in one sample sequenced in a study of T cell changes during pregnancy in multiple sclerosis. Profiled with immunoSEQ multiplex PCR; TCRdb holds only in-frame clones, not every one. The sample consists of tens of thousands of clones, more than 85% of them appearing once. Material: peripheral blood, obtained before pregnancy. The receptors were gathered from a female donor with multiple sclerosis, enrolled in a pregnancy study.

V is TRBV9 and J is TRBJ2-3; 11 bases agree with TRBD2. CDR1 and CDR2 (germline): SGDLS, YYNGEE. The CDR3 runs 14 residues. V shed 3 bases, J shed 5 bases, and the junction held 2 bases outside the gene matches. The CDR3 sequence: CASSATSGKDTQYF. The DNA for the CDR3 is TGTGCCAGCAGCGCGACTAGCGGGAAAGATACGCAGTATTTT.

The J gene is TRBJ1-1, the V gene TRBV6-1, with TRBD1 identical over 9 bases. V dropped 5 bases and J dropped 4; count of bases not matched to a gene: 8. Germline V gives CDR1 MNHNS, CDR2 SASEGT. The CDR3 has 15 amino acids. In DNA form, the CDR3 reads TGTGCCAGCAGTACCCGGACAGGGGAGGGCACTGAAGCTTTCTTT. Amino acid sequence: CASSTRTGEGTEAFF.

The rearrangement uses TRBV7-3 and TRBJ2-1; D is perhaps TRBD2 (5 bases). The CDR3 loop spans 15 amino acids. Trimming left V 2 bases short and J 1 base short, with 9 bases between. CDR1 and CDR2 (germline): SGHTA, FQGTGA. For the CDR3, the DNA is TGTGCCAGCAGCTTAGATCGGGGATCCTACAATGAGCAGTTCTTC. It codes for CASSLDRGSYNEQFF.

The chain employs TRBV18 and TRBJ1-4; possible D gene TRBD1, 5 bases. Germline-derived CDR1 and CDR2 are KGHSH and LQKENI. V lost 4 bases and J 2 bases, leaving 11 bases between the germline ends. CDR3 length: 15 amino acids. This CDR3 is CASSRTGVTNEKLFF. CDR3 nucleotide sequence: TGTGCCAGCTCACGAACGGGGGTTACTAATGAAAAACTGTTTTTT.

The rearrangement joins TRBV11-1 to TRBJ2-5, with 10 bases matching TRBD1. Germline CDR1 and CDR2: SGHAT and FQDESV (reference sequence). This CDR3 is built from 15 residues. V was clipped by 5 bases and J by 5 bases; unmatched bases: 8. DNA for the CDR3: TGTGCCAGCAGCGGAGCGGGACAGGGGATGGAGACCCAGTACTTC. It yields the protein CASSGAGQGMETQYF.

This rearrangement joins TRBV10-3 to TRBJ2-7; a possible D gene is TRBD2 (6 bases). V lost 8 bases to trimming and J lost 0 bases, with 14 bases between them. Germline V gene sequence: CDR1 ENHRY, CDR2 SYGVKD. The CDR3 totals 14 residues. The CDR3 is CAIQLAASSYEQYF. CDR3 nucleotides: TGTGCCATCCAACTAGCCGCCTCCTCCTACGAGCAGTACTTC.

V and J are TRBV11-2 and TRBJ2-7; D might be TRBD2 (6 bases). The germline V gene encodes CDR1 SGHAT and CDR2 FQNNGV. The CDR3 totals 14 residues. V dropped 2 bases and J dropped 3 bases, with 11 bases sitting between them. CDR3 sequence reads: CASSLLDGGYEQYF. The CDR3 region has the DNA TGTGCCAGCAGCTTACTGGACGGGGGCTACGAGCAGTACTTC. Using reference TRBV11-2 and TRBJ2-7 for the parts outside the CDR3, the full variable domain is EAGVAQSPRYKIIEKRQSVAFWCNPISGHATLYWYQQILGQGPKLLIQFQNNGVVDDSQLPKDRFSAERLKGVDSTLKIQPAKLEDSAVYLCASSLLDGGYEQYFGPGTRLTVT.

This clone was recorded once. The chain employs TRBV19 and TRBJ2-2, with D possibly matching TRBD2 (5 bases). The germline V gene encodes CDR1 LNHDA and CDR2 SQIVND (reference sequence). CDR3 size: 16 residues. V dropped 2 bases and J dropped 3 bases, with 13 bases sitting between them. This CDR3 is CASSIRRGSDTGELFF. CDR3 nucleotides: TGTGCCAGTAGTATAAGGCGAGGGTCCGACACCGGGGAGCTGTTTTTT.

This chain uses TRBV7-2 with TRBJ2-3; D gene uncertain. This CDR3 comprises 14 residues. V was trimmed by 3 bases and J by 5 bases, leaving 12 bases between them. The germline V gene has CDR1 SGHTA and CDR2 FQGNSA. The CDR3 nucleotides read TGTGCCAGCAGCTTCGCCTCGAGGAAAGATACGCAGTATTTT. Protein product: CASSFASRKDTQYF. Full variable domain (missing parts from reference TRBV7-2 and TRBJ2-3): GAGVSQSPSNKVTEKGKDVELRCDPISGHTALYWYRQSLGQGLEFLIYFQGNSAPDKSGLPSDRFSAERTGGSVSTLTIQRTQQEDSAVYLCASSFASRKDTQYFGPGTRLTVL.